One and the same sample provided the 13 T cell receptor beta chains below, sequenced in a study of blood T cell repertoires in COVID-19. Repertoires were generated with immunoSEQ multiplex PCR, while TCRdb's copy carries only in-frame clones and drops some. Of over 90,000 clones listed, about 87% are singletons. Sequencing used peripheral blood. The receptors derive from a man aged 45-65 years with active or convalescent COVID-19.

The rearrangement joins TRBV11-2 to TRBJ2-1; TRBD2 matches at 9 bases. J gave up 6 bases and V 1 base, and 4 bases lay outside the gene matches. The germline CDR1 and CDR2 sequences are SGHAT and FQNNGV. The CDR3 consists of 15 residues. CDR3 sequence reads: CASSLVSGGLNEQFF. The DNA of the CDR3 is TGTGCCAGCAGCTTAGTAAGCGGGGGGCTCAATGAGCAGTTCTTC.

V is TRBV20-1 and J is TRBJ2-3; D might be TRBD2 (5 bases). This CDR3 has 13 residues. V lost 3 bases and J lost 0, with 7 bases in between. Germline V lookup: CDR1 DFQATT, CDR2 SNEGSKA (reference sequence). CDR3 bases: TGCAGTGCTAGTCCGGGGAGCACAGATACGCAGTATTTT. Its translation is CSASPGSTDTQYF.

CDR3 residues: CASREGQHFGELFF. In DNA form, the CDR3 reads TGTGCCAGCAGAGAGGGTCAGCATTTCGGGGAGCTGTTTTTT. V and J are TRBV2 and TRBJ2-2; TRBD2 might be the D (5 bases). CDR3 length equals 14 residues. Per germline, CDR1 SNHLY and CDR2 FYNNEI. Trimming removed 6 bases from V and 7 bases from J, with 15 bases in between.

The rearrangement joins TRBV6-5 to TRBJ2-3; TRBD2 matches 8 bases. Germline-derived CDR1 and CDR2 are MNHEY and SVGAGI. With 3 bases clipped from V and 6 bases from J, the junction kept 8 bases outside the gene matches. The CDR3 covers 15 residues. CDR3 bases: TGTGCCAGCAGTTATCAGGCGGGGGGAGGGGATACGCAGTATTTT. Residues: CASSYQAGGGDTQYF.

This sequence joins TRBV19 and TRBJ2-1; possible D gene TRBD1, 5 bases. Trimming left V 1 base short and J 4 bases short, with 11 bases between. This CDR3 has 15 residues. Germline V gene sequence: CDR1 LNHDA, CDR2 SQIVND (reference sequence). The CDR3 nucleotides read TGTGCCAGTAGTATAGGGGGCCCGATATACAATGAGCAGTTCTTC. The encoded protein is CASSIGGPIYNEQFF.

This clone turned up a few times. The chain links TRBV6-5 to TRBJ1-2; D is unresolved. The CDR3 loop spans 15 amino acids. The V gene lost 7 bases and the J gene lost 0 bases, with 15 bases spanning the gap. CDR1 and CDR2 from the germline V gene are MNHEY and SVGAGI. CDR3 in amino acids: CASTTSGNANYGYTF. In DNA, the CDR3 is TGTGCCAGCACCACTAGCGGCAACGCTAACTATGGCTACACCTTC.

In nucleotides, the CDR3 is TGTGCCTGGAGTGAAGGGGGCTATGGCTACACCTTC. It codes for CAWSEGGYGYTF. The genes are TRBV30 and TRBJ1-2, with TRBD1 as a possible D gene (6 bases). CDR1 and CDR2 (germline): GTSNPN, SVGIG (reference sequence). Trimming took 1 base from V and 4 from J, leaving 7 bases between them. This CDR3 comprises 12 residues.

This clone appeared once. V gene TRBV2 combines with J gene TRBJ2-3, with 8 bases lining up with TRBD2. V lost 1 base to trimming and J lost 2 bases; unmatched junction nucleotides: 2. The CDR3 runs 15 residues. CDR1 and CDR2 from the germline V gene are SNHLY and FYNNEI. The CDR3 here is CASSEGTSITDTQYF. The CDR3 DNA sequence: TGTGCCAGCAGTGAAGGGACTAGCATCACAGATACGCAGTATTTT.

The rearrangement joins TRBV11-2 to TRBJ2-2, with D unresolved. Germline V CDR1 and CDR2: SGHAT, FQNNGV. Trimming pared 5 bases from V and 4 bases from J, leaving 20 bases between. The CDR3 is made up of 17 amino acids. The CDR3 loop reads CASSLTAGDFLTGELFF. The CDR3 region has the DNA TGTGCCAGCAGCCTCACGGCCGGCGACTTCCTCACCGGGGAGCTGTTTTTT.

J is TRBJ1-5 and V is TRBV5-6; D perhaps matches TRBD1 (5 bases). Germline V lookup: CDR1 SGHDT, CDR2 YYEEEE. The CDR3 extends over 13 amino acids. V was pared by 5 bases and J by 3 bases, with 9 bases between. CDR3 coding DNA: TGTGCCAGCAGTCAGGGAACCAATCAGCCCCAGCATTTT. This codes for CASSQGTNQPQHF.

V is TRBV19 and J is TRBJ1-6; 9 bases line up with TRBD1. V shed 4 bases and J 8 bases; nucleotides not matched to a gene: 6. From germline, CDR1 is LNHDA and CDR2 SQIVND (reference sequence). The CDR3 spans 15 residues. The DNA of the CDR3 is TGTGCCAGTAGTAGGGGGGACAGGGACCATTCACCCCTCCACTTT. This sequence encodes CASSRGDRDHSPLHF.

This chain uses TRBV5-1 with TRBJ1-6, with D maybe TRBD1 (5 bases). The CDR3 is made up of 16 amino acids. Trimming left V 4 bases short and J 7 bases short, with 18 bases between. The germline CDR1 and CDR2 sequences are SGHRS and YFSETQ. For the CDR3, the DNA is TGCGCCAGCAGCGGGGGGGAGACCTTATGGAATTCACCCCTCCACTTT. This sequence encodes CASSGGETLWNSPLHF.

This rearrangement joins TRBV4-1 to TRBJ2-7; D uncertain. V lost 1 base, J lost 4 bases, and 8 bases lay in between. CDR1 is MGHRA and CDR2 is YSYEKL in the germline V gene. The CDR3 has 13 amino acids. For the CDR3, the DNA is TGCGCCAGCAGCCAAGGAGAGTTTTACGAGCAGTACTTC. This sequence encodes CASSQGEFYEQYF.